This paragraph covers one T cell receptor beta chain sequence. These data come from a study of blood T cell repertoires in COVID-19. In the study overall: COVID-19 samples from acute and convalescent phases originated in the United States, Italy and Spain. Sources were T cells, B-cell-depleted T cells, or PBMCs; the material itself was cDNA or gDNA.

In the study's own analysis: Scientists estimated how many nucleated cells there were by amplifying reference gene primers. Profiled with immunoSEQ multiplex PCR; TCRdb holds only in-frame clones, not every one. The V and J calls and clone size are taken from that table; D and trimming were inferred from the DNA. The sample shows fewer than 200,000 clones, roughly 73% of them seen only once. CDR3 length equals 14 residues. Per the germline V gene, CDR1 is SGHRS and CDR2 is YFSETQ. Between the trimmed V and J ends, which lost 1 base and 4 bases, there was a span of 11 bases. The sample taken for sequencing was peripheral blood. This chain links TRBV5-1 with TRBJ1-1; D ambiguous. This clonotype was obtained from a man aged 65 to 79 with acute or convalescent COVID-19. The CDR3 loop reads CASSLIGEVTEAFF. The CDR3 DNA reads as TGCGCCAGCAGCTTGATTGGGGAGGTCACTGAAGCTTTCTTT. The variable domain in full, completed from reference TRBV5-1 and TRBJ1-1, reads KAGVTQTPRYLIKTRGQQVTLSCSPISGHRSVSWYQQTPGQGLQFLFEYFSETQRNKGNFPGRFSGRQFSNSRSEMNVSTLELGDSALYLCASSLIGEVTEAFFGQGTRLTVV.